The 11 T cell receptor beta chains in this list originate from one sample, sequenced in a study of PD-1 blockade in mismatch repair-deficient tumors. The antigens for these receptors are not known. Assay: immunoSEQ multiplex PCR; the TCRdb copy retains only in-frame clones and omits some. The table lists several thousand clones, around nine tenths of them singletons. Time point specified: roughly 10-day in vitro stimulation with candidate neoantigen peptide 7. The material was cells cultured in vitro, obtained from a patient treated with pembrolizumab. The receptors originated from an adult with mismatch repair-deficient cancer.

The V gene is TRBV27, the J gene TRBJ2-5; D is undetermined. This CDR3 contains 13 residues. Trimming cost V 1 base and J 2 bases, with 5 bases left between them. CDR1 and CDR2 (germline): MNHEY, SMNVEV (reference sequence). The CDR3 region is CASSLLSQETQYF. CDR3 in DNA: TGTGCCAGCAGTTTATTGAGTCAAGAGACCCAGTACTTC.

The V gene is TRBV11-2, the J gene TRBJ2-7; 10 nucleotides agree with TRBD2. Losses at the gene ends were 5 bases for V and 2 bases for J; bases not matched to a gene: 3. This CDR3 spans 14 amino acids. Germline values: CDR1 SGHAT, CDR2 FQNNGV. DNA of the CDR3: TGTGCCAGCAGCCGGAGCGGGAGGGCCTACGAGCAGTACTTC. This translates into CASSRSGRAYEQYF. The full variable domain, its missing parts supplied by reference TRBV11-2 and TRBJ2-7, is EAGVAQSPRYKIIEKRQSVAFWCNPISGHATLYWYQQILGQGPKLLIQFQNNGVVDDSQLPKDRFSAERLKGVDSTLKIQPAKLEDSAVYLCASSRSGRAYEQYFGPGTRLTVT.

This chain links TRBV29-1 with TRBJ2-5; 11 bases are shared with TRBD2. The CDR3 covers 15 residues. V trimming: 8 bases; J trimming: 5 bases; junction bases outside the gene matches: 13. Per the germline V gene, CDR1 is SQVTM and CDR2 is ANQGSEA. CDR3 amino acids: CSTLALGLADETQYF. CDR3 DNA sequence: TGCAGCACCCTGGCCTTGGGACTAGCGGATGAGACCCAGTACTTC.

This chain connects TRBV4-1 to TRBJ2-1; 8 bases agree with TRBD2. The CDR3 has 16 amino acids. V lost 0 bases, J lost 2 bases, and 3 bases stayed unmatched. CDR1 and CDR2 from the germline V gene are MGHRA and YSYEKL. In DNA, the CDR3 is TGCGCCAGCAGCCAAGAAATAGCGGGGACCTACAATGAGCAGTTCTTC. This codes for CASSQEIAGTYNEQFF.

The count of this clone is one. The chain's CDR3 is CASSLTGDEQYF. CDR3 nucleotides: TGTGCCAGCAGTCTGACAGGGGATGAGCAGTACTTC. The chain employs TRBV28 and TRBJ2-7; 8 bases align to TRBD1. Looked up from germline, CDR1 is MDHEN and CDR2 is SYDVKM. This CDR3 contains 12 residues. The J segment lost 7 bases and the V segment lost 5 bases, leaving 4 bases of the junction unmatched.

For the CDR3, the DNA is TGTGCCAGCAGGGTTACAGGGGGCGCGAATTCACCCCTCCACTTT. Protein: CASRVTGGANSPLHF. This chain links TRBV2 with TRBJ1-6, with TRBD1 matching 9 bases. The CDR3 sequence is 15 residues long. The trim removed 6 bases at V and 7 bases at J, leaving 7 bases unmatched. The V gene's germline CDR1 is SNHLY and CDR2 FYNNEI.

The chain joins TRBV29-1 to TRBJ2-1, with TRBD1 matching over 8 bases. This CDR3 is 14 amino acids long. Trimming removed 5 bases from V and 6 bases from J; junction bases left unmatched: 9. The germline CDR1 and CDR2 sequences are SQVTM and ANQGSEA. The CDR3 loop is CSVCQGARPNEQFF. The CDR3 DNA follows: TGCAGCGTTTGCCAGGGGGCTCGGCCCAATGAGCAGTTCTTC.

This clone was picked up one time. The chain links TRBV11-3 to TRBJ2-5; 7 positions agree with TRBD1. CDR1 and CDR2 from the germline V gene are SGHNT and YENEEA. V was pared by 6 bases and J by 6 bases, with 10 bases of the junction left unmatched. The CDR3 is 14 residues long. The CDR3: CASSSRQGPKTQYF. DNA of the CDR3: TGTGCCAGCAGTTCTAGACAGGGTCCAAAGACCCAGTACTTC.

The chain uses TRBV30 and TRBJ2-7, with 12 bases aligning to TRBD2. The CDR3 sequence is 14 residues long. CDR1 and CDR2 (germline): GTSNPN, SVGIG (reference sequence). The V and J ends lost 3 bases and 3 bases, in that order; junction bases with no gene match: 3. The CDR3, as DNA: TGTGCCTGGAGCCGACTAGCGGGGGACTACGAGCAGTACTTC. The encoded protein is CAWSRLAGDYEQYF.

This chain links TRBV6-5 with TRBJ2-7, with 9 bases identical to TRBD1. The CDR3 sequence is 15 residues long. CDR1 is MNHEY and CDR2 is SVGAGI in the germline V gene. The trim removed 6 bases at V and 6 bases at J, leaving 12 bases unmatched. The CDR3 spells CASSYGQGISSEQYF. DNA of the CDR3: TGTGCCAGCAGCTACGGACAGGGGATAAGTTCCGAGCAGTACTTC.

The chain employs TRBV27 and TRBJ2-1; D is possibly TRBD2 (6 bases). Trimming removed 2 bases from V and 9 bases from J, with 11 bases in between. Germline V gene data show CDR1 as MNHEY and CDR2 as SMNVEV (reference sequence). The CDR3 spans 13 residues. CDR3 sequence reads: CASSLLDGGEQFF. For the CDR3, the DNA is TGTGCCAGCAGTTTACTTGACGGGGGTGAGCAGTTCTTC.